The sequence of this T cell receptor beta chain was determined in a study of cytomegalovirus exposure and HLA in healthy donors (dated by TCRdb to about 2017). Context from the whole study: According to an earlier analysis of 550 to 750 of the donors, 150 million to 200 million T cells yielded 90 million to 130 million unique TCR beta sequences and approximately 300 Gb of sequence data. Along with the approximately 620-subject first cohort, a separate validation cohort of 120 different subjects was used. Among the approximately 400 genotyped donors, around 81% belonged to the genetic ancestry cluster associated with self-reported Caucasian donors. Typing coverage varied by locus: roughly 620-640 donors for A, B, C, DRB1 and DQB1; 522 for DQA1; over 600 for DPA1; approximately 470 for DPB1. A later genetic analysis took genome-wide SNP genotypes for about 65% of the roughly 670 donors and used that subset as a discovery cohort. All discovery cohort repertoires had been generated on a single sequencing platform. The aim of the study was to test whether cataloging public T cell receptors could identify signatures of past pathogen exposure. Five DR-DQ haplotypes were handled as single units for association and clustering because linkage in the cohort was strong. Donor age, sex, ethnicity and CMV serostatus were compiled alongside the repertoire data. A later analysis re-examined previously published TCR beta repertoires from over 500 donors and added high-resolution HLA genotyping to investigate patterns of TCR occurrence. Across some 400 genotyped donors of the cohort, an average of roughly 250,000 unique TCR beta nucleotide sequences per donor were sequenced, and around 20% of those sequences were non-productive. Using immunosequencing, the study profiled T cell repertoires from 500 to 800 subjects and related those repertoires to cytomegalovirus serostatus. In the later analysis, no new phenotypic data were used to find candidate immune exposures; instead, reliance was placed on TCR beta sequences and their occurrence across donors. The study combined high-throughput TCR immunosequencing, statistical association of individual TCRs with disease status, and machine learning to predict cytomegalovirus infection status. Both class I and class II loci were covered by HLA typing, at four-digit resolution. In an earlier analysis of 500 to 650 of the donors, high-throughput TCR beta sequencing was used to judge whether each TCR beta V gene segment behaved as functional or pseudogenic. Roughly 300 gigabases of sequencing data and approximately 85 million unique TCR sequences were included in an early release covering several hundred HLA-typed donors.

Library generation was performed with the immunoSEQ multiplex PCR assay. For the multiplex PCR, a mixture combining 60 forward primers for TCR Vbeta segments and 13 reverse primers for TCR Jbeta segments was used. Amplification of the CDR3 region of rearranged TCR beta genes was performed with a multiplex PCR assay on genomic DNA. The Illumina HiSeq System was used to sequence the amplified TCR beta libraries as 87-base-pair reads. The study's own analysis went as follows. A later analysis tallied tens of millions of unique TCR beta chains across the 600 to 700 repertoires, and approximately 11 million of those chains were shared by two or more donors. Raw reads were error-corrected and collapsed into unique sequences by a nearest-neighbor algorithm in which closely related sequences were merged to remove PCR and sequencing errors. CDR3 sequences were aligned to IMGT reference sequences to assign V, D and J gene segments. For a sequence to be retained, at least a six-nucleotide match to both a V gene segment and a J gene segment was required. Rearrangements were called productive when the CDR3 lacked stop codons and stayed in frame with V and J; all others were non-productive. Following IMGT convention, CDR3 was defined as the stretch from the second conserved V-encoded cysteine up to the conserved J-encoded phenylalanine. The earlier analysis of some 600 of the donors excluded sequences that lacked an unambiguous match to a single V gene segment. An earlier analysis of some 610 of the donors called V segments functional above 56.7% productive rearrangements and segregating when the between-donor standard deviation exceeded 5%. A statistical classification framework was developed to diagnose cytomegalovirus status using the catalog of TCR beta chain sequences. V and J gene assignment, in a later analysis, came from comparing TCR nucleotide sequences with IMGT/GENE-DB human TR gene sequences. Using the TCRdist pipeline, a later analysis assigned CDR3 sequences along with most-parsimonious VDJ recombination scenarios. In a later analysis, every TCR beta chain was defined by the combination of its CDR3 amino acid sequence and its V-gene family, and reads without a unique V-gene family were dropped. To address suspected cross-contamination and a sequencing artifact, a later analysis removed 592 highly shared, low-generation-probability nucleotide sequences. In a later analysis, a clonal expansion index was calculated for each public chain from normalized within-repertoire ranks of inferred template counts. Generation probabilities in a later analysis came from a VDJ recombination model fitted to out-of-frame rearrangements, and those results were checked against IGoR. In a later analysis, hypergeometric tests were used to score TCR-TCR, TCR-HLA and TCR-CMV co-occurrence, with a repertoire-size bias correction applied to TCR pairs. A later analysis estimated false discovery rates by permuting HLA or CMV assignments 20 times. In a later analysis, co-occurring TCRs were grouped with DBSCAN, and TCRdist sequence similarity was added when clustering was performed within HLA-allele-positive subsets. Co-occurrence clustering excluded repertoires with fewer than 30,000 or more than 120,000 public chains, plus five with anomalous nucleotide sharing. TCRdb took this table from immuneACCESS and kept in-frame rearrangements with V and J called. Such tables lack part of the clones; where checked against another copy, unresolved V genes explain under half of the gap, and the rest is unexplained. The V and J calls and clone size are taken from that table; D and trimming were inferred from the DNA. The sample profile shows 200,000 or so clones; approximately 78% of them were found once. The biggest ten clones account for 6.5% of the sample.

The study at large found these results: The study gave a list of more than 150 TCR beta chains associated with cytomegalovirus. A cluster of highly shared sequence variants was judged likely to represent a technical artifact of the sequencing pipeline. Only TCR beta chains were sequenced in this cohort, and the absence of alpha or paired-chain data limited detectable features. A further reported finding was that TCR beta sequences accurately predicted the HLA-A and HLA-B alleles for most subjects in the first cohort. Linkage disequilibrium might explain the correlated functional status among segregating V segments, but an unknown experimental factor could not be ruled out. The presence/absence analyses assumed that sequencing depth was roughly uniform across donors, and that assumption may not be true. CMV serostatus was the only immune exposure information available for the cohort. The earlier analysis of almost 600 of the donors excluded approximately 15 rarely observed V segments, including chromosome 9 orphons, because counts were too low. In a later analysis, most CMV-associated TCR beta chains were found to appear HLA-restricted, with HLA associations seemingly driven largely by CMV exposure. According to the authors, the approach could potentially be generalized to other disease states and immunological phenotypes. Specific HLA alleles were associated with more than 15,000 TCR beta sequences at a false discovery rate of 0.05 in a later analysis. In a later analysis, HLA-associated TCR beta chains showed more clonal expansion and lower generation probabilities than non-associated chains that were equally common. Because HLA typing was unavailable for some donors at each locus, only the typed subset was used in association tests. An association between a missense DCLRE1C variant and V-gene and J-gene trimming of TCR beta chains was found in a later genetic analysis and replicated in an independent cohort. While some public TCRs were present in many individuals, most TCR sequences turned up only very rarely across donors. Cytomegalovirus status was reported to be diagnosed by the classifier with high specificity and sensitivity in both the original and validation cohorts. Strong co-occurrence of HLA alleles, especially DR and DQ, made assigning TCR associations to individual alleles difficult. In vitro tests confirmed that a few of the cytomegalovirus-associated TCR beta chains recognize cytomegalovirus antigens. Broadly in line with IMGT annotations, most TCR beta V segments showed up in productive rearrangements about 87% or about 30% of the time in an earlier analysis of a few hundred of the donors. A later analysis found that TCR association rates varied across HLA loci, with DRB1 alleles showing the most associated TCRs and HLA-C alleles the fewest. A later genetic analysis reported fewer N-insertions in productive TCRs among donors in an Asian-associated ancestry cluster than the approximately 670-donor mean. A later analysis reported that several top co-occurrence clusters appeared linked to parvovirus B19, influenza, CMV and Epstein-Barr virus.

In total, just over 650 healthy bone marrow donors made up the cohort. At the time of sampling, all cohort members were nominally healthy, though unrecorded immune exposures were likely present. The donor tested CMV seropositive and was one of the 289 seropositive cohort members. A peripheral blood sample was provided by each donor, and peripheral blood mononuclear cells were used for TCR beta sequencing. Genomic DNA was extracted from the blood cell samples with the Qiagen DNeasy Blood Extraction Kit. Concerning this clone: It lacks a known antigen. Base qualities are not at hand, and no much larger clone is one base apart.

Sequenced sample: PBMCs. This TCR was recovered from a woman aged 45-60 years in good health and CMV-seropositive.

The sequenced DNA is TGTGCCAGCTCTCAGCGGGGTTATACAGATACGCAGTATTTT. Its amino acids are CASSQRGYTDTQYF. The chain joins TRBV18 to TRBJ2-3, with 7 central nucleotides matching TRBD2. The CDR3 runs 14 amino acids, cysteine and phenylalanine included. Only the CDR3 DNA is retained, 42 bases long and in frame from the first base. Trimming takes 6 bases off V and 3 bases off J; junction bases not matched to a gene: 6. The CDR1 and CDR2 encoded by the germline V gene are KGHSH and LQKENI.